This is a list of T cell receptor beta chains from one sample in a study of CD8 T cells in Susac syndrome. A single record per CDR3 protein comes from TCRdb applying MiXCR to the immunoSEQ multiplex PCR reads. The sample holds around 230,000 distinct CDR3 sequences; approximately 95% are singletons and the top ten take about 0.088%. Sequenced input: CD4+ T cells from PBMCs. Every receptor here comes from a human donor with multiple sclerosis. The CDR3 runs from the conserved cysteine through the conserved F or W. The D gene is left open where the match is weak. Size is stated for part of the rows, as once, few or many counts, or as a class when the clone is expanded.

cdr3_nt,cdr3_aa,v_call,j_call,d_call,clone_size
TGTGCCAGCGGTCTGAGGGGGCGTTCCCAAGAGACCCAGTACTTC,CASGLRGRSQETQYF,TRBV6-5,TRBJ2-5,TRBD1,NA
TGTGCCAGCAGCTCAGGGAGGGATCAGCCCCAGCATTTT,CASSSGRDQPQHF,TRBV5-6,TRBJ1-5,NA,NA
TGTGCCAGCTCCCGGGGACAGGGTAACACTGAAGCTTTCTTT,CASSRGQGNTEAFF,TRBV18,TRBJ1-1,TRBD1,NA
TGCAGTGGTAAACAGGGGAACTATGGCTACACCTTC,CSGKQGNYGYTF,TRBV20-1,TRBJ1-2,TRBD1,NA
TGCGCCAGCAGCTTGGGACAGACTAATGAAAAACTGTTTTTT,CASSLGQTNEKLFF,TRBV5-1,TRBJ1-4,NA,NA
TGTGCCAGCAGTTTAGGGACATTTCCCGCCGGGCAGTACTTC,CASSLGTFPAGQYF,TRBV28,TRBJ2-7,NA,NA
TGCAGTGGTAGTGGGGGGGCATATCCTGAAGCTTTCTTT,CSGSGGAYPEAFF,TRBV20-1,TRBJ1-1,NA,NA
TGCAGTGCTAGAGGGGGACAGGGGGTCGACACTGAAGCTTTCTTT,CSARGGQGVDTEAFF,TRBV20-1,TRBJ1-1,TRBD1,once
TGCAGTGCTACTCCGGGACTAGCGGGAGGAGGTACGCAGTATTTT,CSATPGLAGGGTQYF,TRBV20-1,TRBJ2-3,TRBD2,NA
TGTGCCAGCTCACCTGGCGGGAACACTGAAGCTTTCTTT,CASSPGGNTEAFF,TRBV18,TRBJ1-1,NA,few
TGTGCCAGCTCACCACGACAGGGGGATGGCTACACCTTC,CASSPRQGDGYTF,TRBV18,TRBJ1-2,TRBD1,NA
TGCAGTGCTAGACTCCTTAGCGGGAGCGGCTCCTACAATGAGCAGTTCTTC,CSARLLSGSGSYNEQFF,TRBV20-1,TRBJ2-1,TRBD2,NA
TGTGCCTGGAGTGCCCGAGGGGGGACTGAAGCTTTCTTT,CAWSARGGTEAFF,TRBV30,TRBJ1-1,NA,NA
TGCGCCAGCAGCAGTCGTAAGCAAGAGACCCAGTACTTC,CASSSRKQETQYF,TRBV5-1,TRBJ2-5,NA,NA
TGTGCCAGCAGTGGCCAAGGACTAGCGGGTAAAGAGACCCAGTACTTC,CASSGQGLAGKETQYF,TRBV2,TRBJ2-5,TRBD2,NA
TGCGCCAGCAGCTTGCGAGCGGGAGGTACCGGGGAGCTGTTTTTT,CASSLRAGGTGELFF,TRBV5-1,TRBJ2-2,TRBD2,NA
TGCGCCAGCAGCTTGTCCAGGACAGGGAGGGCCAACGAGCAGTACTTC,CASSLSRTGRANEQYF,TRBV5-1,TRBJ2-7,NA,NA
TGCAGCGTTCGGGACTCCCTGGCGGGCAATCAGCCCCAGCATTTT,CSVRDSLAGNQPQHF,TRBV29-1,TRBJ1-5,NA,NA
TGCAGTGCGGGGGGCTCGATGGGTTCACCCCTCCACTTT,CSAGGSMGSPLHF,TRBV20-1,TRBJ1-6,NA,NA
TGCGCCAGCAGCTTGGCGCCCCTAAGGGGGACATCCTACGAGCAGTACTTC,CASSLAPLRGTSYEQYF,TRBV5-1,TRBJ2-7,NA,NA
TGCAGTGCTTCGCAGGGGGCTGGGGCCAACGTCCTGACTTTC,CSASQGAGANVLTF,TRBV20-1,TRBJ2-6,TRBD1,once
TGCAGCGTTGTATTTATAGAGGCTTTCTTT,CSVVFIEAFF,TRBV29-1,TRBJ1-1,NA,NA
TGTGCCAGCAGTTCCCTAGATGGCCAGCCCCAGCATTTT,CASSSLDGQPQHF,TRBV27,TRBJ1-5,NA,NA
TGTGCCAGCAGCTTAGGTGCCGGCGGGCACCGCAATCAGCCCCAGCATTTT,CASSLGAGGHRNQPQHF,TRBV7-2,TRBJ1-5,NA,NA
TGCGCCAGCAGCCAAGAAAGATCTCGGCGGCCCACAGATACGCAGTATTTT,CASSQERSRRPTDTQYF,TRBV4-1,TRBJ2-3,NA,NA
TGTGCCAGCAGCTTACTACGGTTGAACACTGAAGCTTTCTTT,CASSLLRLNTEAFF,TRBV7-2,TRBJ1-1,NA,once
TGTGCCAGCAGTTACTCGAGAGGGACTAACTATGGCTACACCTTC,CASSYSRGTNYGYTF,TRBV6-5,TRBJ1-2,NA,NA
TGCAGTGCAAGGACAGGGCCAAATTCACCCCTCCACTTT,CSARTGPNSPLHF,TRBV20-1,TRBJ1-6,TRBD1,once
TGTGCCAGCAGCCAAGATCGGAGTCGGGAGACCCAGTACTTC,CASSQDRSRETQYF,TRBV3-1,TRBJ2-5,NA,NA
TGTGCCAGCAGTTTCAGGGGGGTCTCAAATACGCAGTATTTT,CASSFRGVSNTQYF,TRBV27,TRBJ2-3,NA,NA
TGTGCCACCAGCAGTGAACTGAACACTGAAGCTTTCTTT,CATSSELNTEAFF,TRBV15,TRBJ1-1,NA,NA
TGTGCCAGCAGTTGGACTAGCGGGAGAGAGCAGTTCTTC,CASSWTSGREQFF,TRBV6-5,TRBJ2-1,TRBD2,NA
TGTGCCAGCAGCCAAGATTTGGGCAATGAGCAGTTCTTC,CASSQDLGNEQFF,TRBV4-2,TRBJ2-1,NA,few
TGTGCCAGCAGTGTGAGCGGGGCTTACAATGAGCAGTTCTTC,CASSVSGAYNEQFF,TRBV6-1,TRBJ2-1,TRBD2,NA
TGTGCCAGCAGTTACCCCGGGGAAGCTTTCTTT,CASSYPGEAFF,TRBV6-6,TRBJ1-1,NA,NA
TGCGCCAGCAGCTTGGTGGCAGGCCCCGCGGGGGAGCAGTACTTC,CASSLVAGPAGEQYF,TRBV5-1,TRBJ2-7,NA,NA
TGCAGTGCTAGAGGTGACAGGGGGTCGCCCCAGCATTTT,CSARGDRGSPQHF,TRBV20-1,TRBJ1-5,TRBD1,NA
TGCAGTGCTAGGCTCAGCGGGGTCACTGAGCAGTTCTTC,CSARLSGVTEQFF,TRBV20-1,TRBJ2-1,TRBD2,NA
TGTGCCAGCAGTCCGCTGACTAGCGGGAGGGCTTACGAGCAGTACTTC,CASSPLTSGRAYEQYF,TRBV27,TRBJ2-7,TRBD2,NA
TGCAGTGCCTTGACAGGGGGCGCATCACCCCTCCACTTT,CSALTGGASPLHF,TRBV20-1,TRBJ1-6,TRBD1,NA
TGCAGTGCTGGTCTGGGCACAGATACGCAGTATTTT,CSAGLGTDTQYF,TRBV20-1,TRBJ2-3,NA,NA
TGTGCCACCAAGGGGCTTCGGGAGACCCAGTACTTC,CATKGLRETQYF,TRBV15,TRBJ2-5,NA,NA
TGCAGCGTTGGGGAGGGGGTGAATCAGCCCCAGCATTTT,CSVGEGVNQPQHF,TRBV29-1,TRBJ1-5,NA,NA
TGTGCCAGCAGTCCCACAACTCAGGGAGGTAACTATGGCTACACCTTC,CASSPTTQGGNYGYTF,TRBV27,TRBJ1-2,NA,NA
TGTGCCAGCAGGAACTCTGGGGGCGGGGAGCTGTTTTTT,CASRNSGGGELFF,TRBV14,TRBJ2-2,NA,NA
TGTGCTAGTGGTTTGCCTAGCGGGCTGAACACCGGGGAGCTGTTTTTT,CASGLPSGLNTGELFF,TRBV12-5,TRBJ2-2,TRBD2,NA
TGCGCCAGCAGACCAAGGTGGGGTGGCGGAAACACCATATATTTT,CASRPRWGGGNTIYF,TRBV5-1,TRBJ1-3,NA,NA
TGTGCCACCAGTGCCACGGTGGGGGGTTCGGCTGAGCAGTTCTTC,CATSATVGGSAEQFF,TRBV24-1,TRBJ2-1,NA,NA
TGTGCCACCAGTATGGGCAATCAGCCCCAGCATTTT,CATSMGNQPQHF,TRBV24-1,TRBJ1-5,NA,once
TGCAGTGCTCGAGCGACTAGCCGGGAGACCCAGTACTTC,CSARATSRETQYF,TRBV20-1,TRBJ2-5,TRBD2,NA
TGTGCCAGCAGCTTAGAAGGAGCGGGTACCACAGATACGCAGTATTTT,CASSLEGAGTTDTQYF,TRBV13,TRBJ2-3,NA,NA
TGCAGTGCTAGGATGCAGTCGGGCAATCAGCCCCAGCATTTT,CSARMQSGNQPQHF,TRBV20-1,TRBJ1-5,NA,NA
TGTGCCAGTCAGCAGACCCTCAGGGACGGCGAGCAGTACTTC,CASQQTLRDGEQYF,TRBV3-1,TRBJ2-7,NA,NA
TGTGCCAGCAGGAAAGGGACTAGCGGGAGCCCGACCTACAATGAGCAGTTCTTC,CASRKGTSGSPTYNEQFF,TRBV21-1,TRBJ2-1,NA,NA
TGTGCCAGCAGCCAAGTACAGGGGTTGGAAACCCAGTACTTC,CASSQVQGLETQYF,TRBV3-1,TRBJ2-5,TRBD1,NA
TGTGCCAGCAGGGGCCCGTGGGGAGGCCCCCAGTACCCCTACAATGAGCAGTTCTTC,CASRGPWGGPQYPYNEQFF,TRBV11-2,TRBJ2-1,NA,NA
TGTGCCAGCAGTCTAGGGGCTCCTCCTAACTATGGCTACACCTTC,CASSLGAPPNYGYTF,TRBV9,TRBJ1-2,NA,NA
TGCAGCGCCGGCAGTTTCCTCTCTGGGGCCAACGTCCTGACTTTC,CSAGSFLSGANVLTF,TRBV29-1,TRBJ2-6,NA,NA